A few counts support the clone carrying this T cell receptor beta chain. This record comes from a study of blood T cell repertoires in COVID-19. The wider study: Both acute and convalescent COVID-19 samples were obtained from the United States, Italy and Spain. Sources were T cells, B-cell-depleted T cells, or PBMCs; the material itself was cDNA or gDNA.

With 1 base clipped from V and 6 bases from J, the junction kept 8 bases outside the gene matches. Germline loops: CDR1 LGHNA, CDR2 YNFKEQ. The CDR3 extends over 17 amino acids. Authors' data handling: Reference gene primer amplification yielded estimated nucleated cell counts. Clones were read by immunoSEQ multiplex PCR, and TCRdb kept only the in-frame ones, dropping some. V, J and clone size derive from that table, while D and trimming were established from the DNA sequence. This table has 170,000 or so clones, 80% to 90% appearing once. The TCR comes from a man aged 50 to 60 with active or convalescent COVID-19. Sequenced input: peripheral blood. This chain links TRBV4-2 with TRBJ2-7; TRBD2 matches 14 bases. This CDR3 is CASSQAPWGLAGVEQYF. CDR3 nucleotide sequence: TGTGCCAGCAGCCAAGCCCCCTGGGGACTAGCGGGAGTCGAGCAGTACTTC.